These 25 T cell receptor beta chains share one sample of origin, sequenced in a study of T cells in Graves' hyperthyroidism and ophthalmopathy. The TCR beta CDR3 regions underwent amplification using RNA transcripts as the source. HTBI primers drove first-round RT-PCR of the TCR CDR3. MiXCR, applied by TCRdb to the multiplex PCR reads, yields one record per CDR3 protein. The sample carries under 250,000 distinct CDR3 sequences, about 17% recorded once. The sequencing input was blood. The receptors were sampled from a woman aged 50 to 60 with Graves' hyperthyroidism.

This chain connects TRBV7-9 to TRBJ1-1, with D possibly TRBD1 on 6 matching bases. This CDR3 comprises 16 residues. V lost 1 base and J lost 2, with 14 bases in between. From germline, CDR1 is SEHNR and CDR2 FQNEAQ (reference sequence). The CDR3 protein is CASSLERRGSNTEAFF. The DNA of the CDR3 is TGTGCCAGCAGCTTAGAACGTAGGGGGTCTAACACTGAAGCTTTCTTT. The full variable domain, with the rest looked up from reference TRBV7-9 and TRBJ1-1, is DTGVSQNPRHKITKRGQNVTFRCDPISEHNRLYWYRQTLGQGPEFLTYFQNEAQLEKSRLLSDRFSAERPKGSFSTLEIQRTEQGDSAMYLCASSLERRGSNTEAFFGQGTRLTVV.

In this sample, this clonotype turned up a few times. A much larger clone differs from this one at a single base, so this may be a read error. The rearrangement joins TRBV12-3 or TRBV12-4 to TRBJ1-1; D gene uncertain. The CDR3 is 13 amino acids. CDR3 nucleotides: TGTGCCAGCAGTTTTCAGATGAACACTGAAGTTTTCTTT. Protein product: CASSFQMNTEVFF.

Only a few counts were recorded for this clonotype. The gene calls are TRBV27 and TRBJ2-3; TRBD1 matches 9 bases. The V segment lost 6 bases and the J segment 5 bases; nucleotides outside the gene matches: 9. The V gene's germline CDR1 is MNHEY and CDR2 SMNVEV (reference sequence). The CDR3 totals 15 residues. The CDR3 region is CASRNPGTGLDTQYF. For the CDR3, the DNA is TGTGCCAGCAGAAATCCCGGGACAGGGTTAGATACGCAGTATTTT.

V is TRBV15 and J is TRBJ2-2, with D hard to call. Between the trimmed V and J ends, which lost 1 base and 0 bases, there was a span of 6 bases. CDR1 and CDR2 from the germline V gene are LNHNV and YYDKDF (reference sequence). The CDR3 spans 15 residues. CDR3: CATSRVGTNTGELFF. The CDR3 DNA is TGTGCCACCAGCAGAGTGGGGACGAACACCGGGGAGCTGTTTTTT.

This clonotype was observed at least ten times. The rearrangement uses TRBV2 and TRBJ1-2; 8 nucleotides align to TRBD1. This CDR3 comprises 13 residues. V lost 5 bases to trimming and J lost 3 bases; unmatched junction nucleotides: 2. Germline V gives CDR1 SNHLY, CDR2 FYNNEI. The CDR3, as DNA: TGTGCCAGCAGTCTGGGACAGGACTATGGCTACACCTTC. Translating it yields CASSLGQDYGYTF.

At least ten counts were recorded for this clonotype. Here the CDR3 reads CASSLLVRRDPAYEQYF. CDR3 nucleotide sequence: TGTGCCAGCAGCTTACTGGTACGGCGGGACCCCGCCTACGAGCAGTACTTC. The chain has TRBV11-3 and TRBJ2-7, with a weak D call TRBD2 (6 bases). This CDR3 has 17 residues. Germline V gives CDR1 SGHNT, CDR2 YENEEA. With 2 bases removed from V and 2 bases from J, the gap between germline ends came to 19 bases.

This clonotype was seen more than once but under ten times. This chain connects TRBV2 to TRBJ2-1, with D perhaps TRBD2 (5 bases). The CDR3 runs to 9 residues. Trimming stripped 11 bases from V and 9 bases from J, with 8 bases between. The germline V gene has CDR1 SNHLY and CDR2 FYNNEI. DNA of the CDR3: TGTGCCGAGGGTAGTGAGCAGTTCTTC. It encodes CAEGSEQFF.

This clonotype was recorded at least ten times. The chain employs TRBV3-1 and TRBJ2-7; D remains ambiguous. V lost 0 bases and J lost 8, with 20 bases in between. Germline CDR1 LGHDT, CDR2 YNNKEL (reference sequence). The CDR3 has 16 residues. CDR3 in amino acids: CASSQDPAVATYQQYF. The CDR3 DNA sequence: TGTGCCAGCAGCCAAGATCCGGCAGTGGCCACGTACCAGCAGTACTTC.

This clonotype was observed at least ten times. This rearrangement joins TRBV7-9 to TRBJ2-1; D assignment may be TRBD1 or TRBD2 (5 bases each). Per germline, CDR1 SEHNR and CDR2 FQNEAQ (reference sequence). The CDR3 is made up of 15 amino acids. Trimming removed 5 bases at V and 6 bases at J, with 17 bases between. The DNA for the CDR3 is TGTGCCAGCAGCGACGGGACCTACTCCGGCAATGAGCAGTTCTTC. Its translation: CASSDGTYSGNEQFF.

Ten or more counts support this clonotype. The chain combines TRBV27 with TRBJ2-7, with a possible D match to TRBD2 (6 bases). Germline loops: CDR1 MNHEY, CDR2 SMNVEV (reference sequence). With 5 bases removed from V and 6 bases from J, the gap between germline ends came to 17 bases. The CDR3 contains 14 residues. As DNA, the CDR3 is TGTGCCAGCAGTGGGGACTCCTATATAGGCGAGCAGTACTTC. Encoded protein: CASSGDSYIGEQYF.

This clonotype came up many times. The gene calls are TRBV19 and TRBJ1-1, with D possibly matching TRBD1 (5 bases). This CDR3 is 14 amino acids long. Germline assignment: CDR1 LNHDA and CDR2 SQIVND (reference sequence). V shed 8 bases and J shed 0 bases, with 13 bases lying between them. The CDR3 here is CASHPGRVNTEAFF. CDR3 coding DNA: TGTGCCAGTCATCCGGGACGGGTGAACACTGAAGCTTTCTTT.

This clonotype was detected many times. The rearrangement links TRBV11-2 to TRBJ2-7; D gene ambiguous. The ends were cut back, 8 bases at V and 0 bases at J, with 14 bases in the middle. CDR3 length: 14 residues. Per the germline V gene, CDR1 is SGHAT and CDR2 is FQNNGV. The CDR3 is CASAIHSNSYEQYF. The CDR3 DNA sequence: TGTGCCAGCGCCATTCACTCCAACTCCTACGAGCAGTACTTC.

The CDR3, as DNA: TGTGCCAGCAGTCTAGTGGCGAGGCCAGATACGCAGTATTTT. Translation: CASSLVARPDTQYF. This chain links TRBV6-1 with TRBJ2-3; no reliable D call. The germline V gene has CDR1 MNHNS and CDR2 SASEGT. V dropped 5 bases and J dropped 4 bases, with 13 bases sitting between them. This CDR3 is 14 amino acids long.

This clonotype has a count of ten or more. The chain joins TRBV24-1 to TRBJ1-1, with D perhaps matching TRBD1 (6 bases). The V gene lost 6 bases and the J gene lost 9 bases, with 13 bases spanning the gap. Germline V gene sequence: CDR1 KGHDR, CDR2 SFDVKD. There are 12 residues in the CDR3. The CDR3 protein is CATSSRGNKAFF. The CDR3, as DNA: TGTGCCACCAGTAGCAGGGGCAATAAAGCTTTCTTT.

V is TRBV20-1 and J is TRBJ2-5; no clear D gene. Between the trimmed V and J ends, which lost 0 bases and 5 bases, there was a span of 13 bases. The CDR3 runs 14 residues. In germline, CDR1 is DFQATT, CDR2 SNEGSKA (reference sequence). CDR3 sequence: CSARDNRAVETQYF. The CDR3 coding sequence is TGCAGTGCTAGAGATAATAGGGCAGTGGAGACCCAGTACTTC.

This clonotype was recorded a few times. This chain links TRBV28 with TRBJ2-6, with D tentatively TRBD2 (5 bases). V dropped 3 bases and J dropped 1 base, with 13 bases sitting between them. Looked up from germline, CDR1 is MDHEN and CDR2 is SYDVKM. There are 17 residues in the CDR3. Here the CDR3 reads CASSLRFAGSGANVLTF. CDR3 DNA: TGTGCCAGCAGTTTGAGGTTCGCGGGTTCTGGGGCCAACGTCCTGACTTTC. The complete variable domain, with remaining parts taken from reference TRBV28 and TRBJ2-6, reads DVKVTQSSRYLVKRTGEKVFLECVQDMDHENMFWYRQDPGLGLRLIYFSYDVKMKEKGDIPEGYSVSREKKERFSLILESASTNQTSMYLCASSLRFAGSGANVLTFGAGSRLTVL.

This clonotype was detected many times. The V gene is TRBV11-3, the J gene TRBJ1-2; D perhaps matches TRBD1 (5 bases). Trimming took 3 bases from V and 6 from J, leaving 11 bases between them. The germline V gene has CDR1 SGHNT and CDR2 YENEEA. The CDR3 spans 13 residues. The CDR3 loop is CASSLGGSNGYTF. The CDR3 DNA follows: TGTGCCAGCAGCTTGGGGGGATCGAATGGCTACACCTTC.

Many counts were recorded for this clonotype. This rearrangement joins TRBV30 to TRBJ2-7; D is unclear. This CDR3 has 11 residues. The germline V gene has CDR1 GTSNPN and CDR2 SVGIG (reference sequence). Between the trimmed V and J ends, which lost 0 bases and 5 bases, there was a span of 5 bases. The CDR3 spells CAWSVPHEQYF. CDR3 bases: TGTGCCTGGAGTGTGCCCCACGAGCAGTACTTC. The variable domain in full, with the rest retrieved from reference TRBV30 and TRBJ2-7, is SQTIHQWPATLVQPVGSPLSLECTVEGTSNPNLYWYRQAAGRGLQLLFYSVGIGQISSEVPQNLSASRPQDRQFILSSKKLLLSDSGFYLCAWSVPHEQYFGPGTRLTVT.

The chain has TRBV9 and TRBJ1-3, with D possibly being TRBD1 (5 bases). The CDR3 is made up of 13 amino acids. V was trimmed by 4 bases and J by 7 bases, leaving 12 bases between them. CDR1 SGDLS and CDR2 YYNGEE come from the germline V gene. The CDR3 here is CASSPKGYNTIYF. Written as DNA, the CDR3 is TGTGCCAGCAGCCCAAAGGGGTATAACACCATATATTTT.

There are a few counts of this clonotype. The gene calls are TRBV4-2 and TRBJ2-2; 7 positions agree with TRBD2. J was trimmed by 1 base and V by 3 bases; bases with no gene match: 5. CDR3 size: 16 residues. From germline, CDR1 is LGHNA and CDR2 YNFKEQ. Written as DNA, the CDR3 is TGTGCCAGCAGCCATGGACTAGAACTGAACACCGGGGAGCTGTTTTTT. Its translation is CASSHGLELNTGELFF.

This clonotype was found many times. V gene TRBV28 combines with J gene TRBJ2-7, with D maybe TRBD2 (7 bases). The CDR3 loop spans 12 amino acids. The germline V and J ends were trimmed by 7 bases and 3 bases, with 10 bases remaining between them. Looked up from germline, CDR1 is MDHEN and CDR2 is SYDVKM. CDR3 loop: CASTGGNYEQYF. In nucleotides, the CDR3 is TGTGCCAGCACGGGGGGCAACTACGAGCAGTACTTC.

At least ten counts were recorded for this clonotype. The V and J genes are TRBV2 and TRBJ2-3; 8 positions agree with TRBD2. This CDR3 comprises 15 residues. V lost 4 bases to trimming and J lost 3 bases; unmatched junction nucleotides: 6. Germline values: CDR1 SNHLY, CDR2 FYNNEI. The chain's CDR3 is CASSVSSGTTDTQYF. The CDR3 DNA follows: TGTGCCAGCAGTGTGAGTAGCGGGACTACAGATACGCAGTATTTT.

This clonotype showed up many times. The chain employs TRBV29-1 and TRBJ1-3, with D perhaps matching TRBD1 (5 bases). CDR3 length equals 14 residues. Germline V gives CDR1 SQVTM, CDR2 ANQGSEA. V gave up 6 bases and J gave up 4 bases, with 16 bases separating them. CDR3 bases: TGCAGCGTGGCTCCAGGGATGGGAGGAAACACCATATATTTT. Translating gives CSVAPGMGGNTIYF.

In its sample, this clonotype was seen a few times. The chain carries TRBV18 and TRBJ1-4; TRBD1 aligns across 7 bases. The CDR3 contains 18 residues. V trimming: 9 bases; J trimming: 5 bases; junction bases outside the gene matches: 21. Germline CDR1 and CDR2: KGHSH and LQKENI. CDR3 amino acids: CASSRDRAGNLQNEKLFF. CDR3 DNA sequence: TGTGCCAGTTCGAGAGACAGGGCCGGGAATTTACAAAATGAAAAACTGTTTTTT.

This clonotype was recorded at least ten times. The J gene is TRBJ1-2, the V gene TRBV10-1; D not resolved. The CDR3 spans 12 residues. CDR1 and CDR2 (germline): WNHNN, SYGVQD (reference sequence). Trimming removed 6 bases from V and 1 base from J, with 6 bases in between. DNA for the CDR3: TGCGCCAGCAGCCAGGATAACTATGGCTACACCTTC. Translation gives CASSQDNYGYTF.